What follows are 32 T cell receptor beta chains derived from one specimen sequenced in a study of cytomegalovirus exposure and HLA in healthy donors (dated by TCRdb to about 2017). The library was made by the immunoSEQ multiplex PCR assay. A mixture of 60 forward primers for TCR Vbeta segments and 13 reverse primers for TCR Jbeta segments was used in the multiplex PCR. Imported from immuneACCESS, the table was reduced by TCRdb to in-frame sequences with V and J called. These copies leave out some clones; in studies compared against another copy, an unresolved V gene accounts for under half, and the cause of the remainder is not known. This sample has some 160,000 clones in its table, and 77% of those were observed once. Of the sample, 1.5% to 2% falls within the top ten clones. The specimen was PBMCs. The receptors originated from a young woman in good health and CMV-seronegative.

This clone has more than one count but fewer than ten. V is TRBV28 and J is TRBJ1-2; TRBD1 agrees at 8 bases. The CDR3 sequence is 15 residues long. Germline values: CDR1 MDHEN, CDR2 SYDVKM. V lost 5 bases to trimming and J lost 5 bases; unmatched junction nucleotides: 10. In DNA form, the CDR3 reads TGTGCCAGCAGTGCAACCGGGACAGGTGATTATGGCTACACCTTC. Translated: CASSATGTGDYGYTF.

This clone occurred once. The CDR3 reads CASSLAGLPQETQYF. In DNA, the CDR3 is TGTGCCAGCAGCTTAGCCGGACTTCCCCAAGAGACCCAGTACTTC. The V call is TRBV7-7, the J call TRBJ2-5; D is perhaps TRBD2 (5 bases). The CDR3 is made up of 15 amino acids. The V and J ends lost 0 bases and 1 base respectively, with 9 bases between them. The V gene's germline CDR1 is SSHAT and CDR2 FNYEAQ (reference sequence).

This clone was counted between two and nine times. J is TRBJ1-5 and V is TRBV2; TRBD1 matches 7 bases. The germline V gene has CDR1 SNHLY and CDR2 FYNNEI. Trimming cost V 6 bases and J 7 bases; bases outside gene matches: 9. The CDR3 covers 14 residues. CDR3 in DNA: TGTGCCAGCAGCCAAAGGGACAGTAGACAGCCCCAGCATTTT. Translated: CASSQRDSRQPQHF.

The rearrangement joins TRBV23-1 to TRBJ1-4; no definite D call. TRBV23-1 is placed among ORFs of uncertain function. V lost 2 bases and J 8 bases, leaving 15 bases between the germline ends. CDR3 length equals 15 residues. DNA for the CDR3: TGCGCCAGCAGTCAAACGGTGGAGGTTCGGGAAAAACTGTTTTTT. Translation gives CASSQTVEVREKLFF.

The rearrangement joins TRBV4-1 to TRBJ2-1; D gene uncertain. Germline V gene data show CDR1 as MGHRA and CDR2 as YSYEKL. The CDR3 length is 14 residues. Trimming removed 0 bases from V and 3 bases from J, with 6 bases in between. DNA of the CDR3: TGCGCCAGCAGCCAAGATCGGAGCTACAATGAGCAGTTCTTC. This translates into CASSQDRSYNEQFF.

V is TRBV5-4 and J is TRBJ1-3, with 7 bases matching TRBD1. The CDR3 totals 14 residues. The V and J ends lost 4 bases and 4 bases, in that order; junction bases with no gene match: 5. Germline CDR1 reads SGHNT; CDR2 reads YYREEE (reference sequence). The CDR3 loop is CASSADREGNTIYF. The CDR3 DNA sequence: TGTGCCAGCAGCGCCGACAGGGAAGGAAACACCATATATTTT.

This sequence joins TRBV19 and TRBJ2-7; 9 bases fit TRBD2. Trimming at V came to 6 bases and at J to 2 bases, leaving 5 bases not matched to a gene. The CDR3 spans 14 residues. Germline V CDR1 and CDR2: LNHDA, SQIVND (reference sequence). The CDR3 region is CASRILAGPYEQYF. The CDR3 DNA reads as TGTGCCAGTAGGATTCTAGCGGGACCCTACGAGCAGTACTTC.

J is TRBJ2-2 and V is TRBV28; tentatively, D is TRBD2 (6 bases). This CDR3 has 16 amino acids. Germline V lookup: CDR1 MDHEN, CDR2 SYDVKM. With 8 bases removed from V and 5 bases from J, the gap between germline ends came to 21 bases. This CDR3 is CASHVSGGGLTGELFF. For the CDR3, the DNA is TGTGCCAGCCATGTATCCGGGGGTGGTCTGACCGGGGAGCTGTTTTTT.

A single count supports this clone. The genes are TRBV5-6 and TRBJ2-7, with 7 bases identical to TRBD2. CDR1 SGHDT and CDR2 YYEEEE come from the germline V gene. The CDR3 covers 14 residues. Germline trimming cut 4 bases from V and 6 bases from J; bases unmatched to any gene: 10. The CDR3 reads CASSLGGDFCEQYF. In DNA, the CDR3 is TGTGCCAGCAGCCTGGGGGGGGACTTTTGCGAGCAGTACTTC.

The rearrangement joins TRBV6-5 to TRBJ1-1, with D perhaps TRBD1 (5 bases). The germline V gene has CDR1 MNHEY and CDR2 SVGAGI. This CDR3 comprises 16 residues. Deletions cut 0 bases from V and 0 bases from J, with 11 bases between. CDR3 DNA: TGTGCCAGCAGTTACTCAGGGGAGGGCATGAACACTGAAGCTTTCTTT. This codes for CASSYSGEGMNTEAFF.

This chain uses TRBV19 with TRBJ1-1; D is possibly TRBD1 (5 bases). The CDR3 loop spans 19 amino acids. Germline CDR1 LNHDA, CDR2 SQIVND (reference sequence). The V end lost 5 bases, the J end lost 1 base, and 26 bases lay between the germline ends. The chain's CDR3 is CASSRWRGQTNVRNTEAFF. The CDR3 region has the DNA TGTGCCAGTAGTCGGTGGAGGGGTCAAACTAATGTGAGGAACACTGAAGCTTTCTTT.

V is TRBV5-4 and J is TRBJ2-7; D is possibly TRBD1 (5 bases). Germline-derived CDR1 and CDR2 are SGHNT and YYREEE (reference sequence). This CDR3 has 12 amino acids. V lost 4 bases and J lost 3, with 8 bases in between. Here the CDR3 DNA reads TGTGCCAGCAGCATAGACAGCTACGAGCAGTACTTC. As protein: CASSIDSYEQYF.

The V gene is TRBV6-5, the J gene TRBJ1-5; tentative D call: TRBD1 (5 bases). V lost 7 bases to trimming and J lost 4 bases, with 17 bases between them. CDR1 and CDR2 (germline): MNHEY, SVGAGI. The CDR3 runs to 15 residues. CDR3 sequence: CASTQGAGVNQPQHF. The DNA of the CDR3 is TGTGCCAGCACTCAGGGCGCCGGTGTTAATCAGCCCCAGCATTTT.

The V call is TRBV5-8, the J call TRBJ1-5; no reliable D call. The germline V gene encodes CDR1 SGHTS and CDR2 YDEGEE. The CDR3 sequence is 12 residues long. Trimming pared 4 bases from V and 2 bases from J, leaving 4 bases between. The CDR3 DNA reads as TGTGCCAGCAGCGAGCGCAATCAGCCCCAGCATTTT. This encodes CASSERNQPQHF.

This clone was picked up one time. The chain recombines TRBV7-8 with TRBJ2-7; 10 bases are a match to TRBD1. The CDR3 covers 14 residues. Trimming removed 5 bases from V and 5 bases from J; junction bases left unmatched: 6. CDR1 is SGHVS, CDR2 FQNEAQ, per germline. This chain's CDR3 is CASSPGQGINEQYF. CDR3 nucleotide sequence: TGTGCCAGCAGCCCGGGACAGGGGATCAACGAGCAGTACTTC.

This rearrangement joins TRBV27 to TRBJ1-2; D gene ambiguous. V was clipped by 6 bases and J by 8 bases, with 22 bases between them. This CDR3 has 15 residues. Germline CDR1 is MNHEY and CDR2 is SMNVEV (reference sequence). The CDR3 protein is CASSHHLKDLAGYTF. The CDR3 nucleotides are TGTGCCAGCAGCCACCACCTAAAGGACCTAGCAGGCTACACCTTC.

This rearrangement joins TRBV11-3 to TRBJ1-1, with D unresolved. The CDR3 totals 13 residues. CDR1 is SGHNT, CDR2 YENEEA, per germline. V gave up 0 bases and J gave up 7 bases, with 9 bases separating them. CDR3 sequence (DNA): TGTGCCAGCAGCTTAGACGTAGGAGGTGAAGCTTTCTTT. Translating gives CASSLDVGGEAFF. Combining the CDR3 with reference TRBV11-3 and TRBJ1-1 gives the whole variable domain EAGVVQSPRYKIIEKKQPVAFWCNPISGHNTLYWYLQNLGQGPELLIRYENEEAVDDSQLPKDRFSAERLKGVDSTLKIQPAELGDSAVYLCASSLDVGGEAFFGQGTRLTVV.

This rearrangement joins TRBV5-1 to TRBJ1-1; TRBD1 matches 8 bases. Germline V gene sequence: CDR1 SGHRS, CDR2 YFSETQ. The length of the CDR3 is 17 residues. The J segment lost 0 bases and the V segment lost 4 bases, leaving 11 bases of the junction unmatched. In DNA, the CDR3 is TGCGCCAGCAGCGTCATCCTCGGACAGGGAATGAACACTGAAGCTTTCTTT. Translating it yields CASSVILGQGMNTEAFF.

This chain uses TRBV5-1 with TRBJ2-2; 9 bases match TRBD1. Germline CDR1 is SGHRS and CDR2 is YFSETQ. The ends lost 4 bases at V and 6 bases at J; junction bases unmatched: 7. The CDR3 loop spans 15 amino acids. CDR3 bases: TGCGCCAGCAGCCCGGGGACAGGGCGGGCCGGGGAGCTGTTTTTT. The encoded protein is CASSPGTGRAGELFF.

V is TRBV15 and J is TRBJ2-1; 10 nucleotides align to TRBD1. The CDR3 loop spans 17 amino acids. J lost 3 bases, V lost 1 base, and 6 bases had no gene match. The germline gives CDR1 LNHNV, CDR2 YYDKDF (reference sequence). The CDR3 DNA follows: TGTGCCACCAGCAGAGGAATAGGGACAGGGGACTACAATGAGCAGTTCTTC. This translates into CATSRGIGTGDYNEQFF.

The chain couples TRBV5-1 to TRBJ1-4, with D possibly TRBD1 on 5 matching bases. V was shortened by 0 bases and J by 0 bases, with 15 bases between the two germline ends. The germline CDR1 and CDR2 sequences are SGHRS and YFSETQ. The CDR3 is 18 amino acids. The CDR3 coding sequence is TGCGCCAGCAGCTTGGCACCCTTAGACAGCGCAACTAATGAAAAACTGTTTTTT. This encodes CASSLAPLDSATNEKLFF.

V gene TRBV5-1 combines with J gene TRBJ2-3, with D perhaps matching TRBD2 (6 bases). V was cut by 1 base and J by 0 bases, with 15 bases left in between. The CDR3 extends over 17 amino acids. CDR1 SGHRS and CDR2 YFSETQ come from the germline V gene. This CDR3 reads CASSLNPVAGSTDTQYF. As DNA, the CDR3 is TGCGCCAGCAGCTTGAATCCCGTCGCGGGGAGCACAGATACGCAGTATTTT.

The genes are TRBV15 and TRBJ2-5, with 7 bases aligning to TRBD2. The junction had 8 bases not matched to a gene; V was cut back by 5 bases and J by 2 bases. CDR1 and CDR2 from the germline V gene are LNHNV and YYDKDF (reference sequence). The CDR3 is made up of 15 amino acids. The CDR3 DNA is TGTGCCACCAGCCTGGGGGGGGAGGCACAAGAGACCCAGTACTTC. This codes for CATSLGGEAQETQYF.

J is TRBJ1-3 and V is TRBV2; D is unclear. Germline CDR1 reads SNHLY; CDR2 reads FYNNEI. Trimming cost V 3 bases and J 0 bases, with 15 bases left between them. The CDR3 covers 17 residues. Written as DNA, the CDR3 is TGTGCCAGCAGTGACTTATCTTGGAGATACTCTGGAAACACCATATATTTT. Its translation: CASSDLSWRYSGNTIYF.

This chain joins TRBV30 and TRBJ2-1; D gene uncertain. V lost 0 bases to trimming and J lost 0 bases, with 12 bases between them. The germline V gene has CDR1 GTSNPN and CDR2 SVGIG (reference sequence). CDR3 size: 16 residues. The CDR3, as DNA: TGTGCCTGGAGTGTAATGGAACGGAGCTCCTACAATGAGCAGTTCTTC. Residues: CAWSVMERSSYNEQFF. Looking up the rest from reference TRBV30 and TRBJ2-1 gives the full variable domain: SQTIHQWPATLVQPVGSPLSLECTVEGTSNPNLYWYRQAAGRGLQLLFYSVGIGQISSEVPQNLSASRPQDRQFILSSKKLLLSDSGFYLCAWSVMERSSYNEQFFGPGTRLTVL.

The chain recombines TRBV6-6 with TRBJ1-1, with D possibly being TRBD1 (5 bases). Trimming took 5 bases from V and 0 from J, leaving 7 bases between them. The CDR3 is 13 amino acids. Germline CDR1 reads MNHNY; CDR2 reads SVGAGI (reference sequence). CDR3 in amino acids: CASSTRVNTEAFF. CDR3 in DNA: TGTGCCAGCAGTACCAGGGTGAACACTGAAGCTTTCTTT.

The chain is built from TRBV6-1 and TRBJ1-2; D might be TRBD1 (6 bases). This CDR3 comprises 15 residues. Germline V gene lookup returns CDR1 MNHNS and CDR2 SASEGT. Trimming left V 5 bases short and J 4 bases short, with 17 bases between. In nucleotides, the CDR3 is TGTGCCAGCAGTCTAACATCCGGGACACTCTATGGCTACACCTTC. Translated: CASSLTSGTLYGYTF.

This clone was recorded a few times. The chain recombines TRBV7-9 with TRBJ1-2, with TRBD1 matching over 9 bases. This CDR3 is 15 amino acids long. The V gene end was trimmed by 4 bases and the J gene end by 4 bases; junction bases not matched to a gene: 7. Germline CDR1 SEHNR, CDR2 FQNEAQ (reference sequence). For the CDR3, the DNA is TGTGCCAGCAGCTCGATAGGACAGGGGATCTATGGCTACACCTTC. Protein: CASSSIGQGIYGYTF.

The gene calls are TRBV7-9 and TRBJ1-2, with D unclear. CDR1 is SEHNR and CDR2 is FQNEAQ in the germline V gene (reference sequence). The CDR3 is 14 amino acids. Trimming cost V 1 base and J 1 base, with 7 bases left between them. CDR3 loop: CASSLEAGNYGYTF. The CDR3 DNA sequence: TGTGCCAGCAGCTTAGAGGCGGGTAACTATGGCTACACCTTC.

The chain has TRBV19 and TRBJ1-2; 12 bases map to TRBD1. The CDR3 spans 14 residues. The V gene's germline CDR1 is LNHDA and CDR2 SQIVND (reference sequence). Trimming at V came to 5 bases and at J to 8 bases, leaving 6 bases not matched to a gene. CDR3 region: CASSGDRGRRGYTF. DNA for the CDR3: TGTGCCAGTAGTGGGGACAGGGGGCGGCGGGGCTACACCTTC.

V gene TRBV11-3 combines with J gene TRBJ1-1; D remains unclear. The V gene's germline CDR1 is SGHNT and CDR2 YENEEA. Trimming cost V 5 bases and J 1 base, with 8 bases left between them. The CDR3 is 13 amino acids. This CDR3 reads CASSLRQNTEAFF. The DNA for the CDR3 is TGTGCCAGCAGCCTGCGACAGAACACTGAAGCTTTCTTT.

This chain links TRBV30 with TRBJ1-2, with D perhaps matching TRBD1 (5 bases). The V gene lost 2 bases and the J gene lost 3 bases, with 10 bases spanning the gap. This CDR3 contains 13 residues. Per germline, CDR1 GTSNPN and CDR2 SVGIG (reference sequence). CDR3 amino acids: CAWSSGNDYGYTF. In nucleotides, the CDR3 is TGTGCCTGGAGTTCAGGGAACGACTATGGCTACACCTTC.